These 3 T cell receptor beta chains were all obtained from the same sample, sequenced in a study of shared clonotypes between healthy human individuals. Clones were sequenced by immunoSEQ multiplex PCR, and TCRdb holds only the in-frame ones, with some missing. The repertoire holds around 1 million clones, 70% to 85% seen once, with approximately 1.5% in the top ten. Input material: memory CD4+ T cells sorted from blood. The subset was: CD45RA-negative fraction. These receptors were taken from a man younger than 35 in good health.

CDR3 in DNA: TGCAGTGCTGCTGACCTCTGGGAGCAGTACTTC. Encoded protein: CSAADLWEQYF. The J gene is TRBJ2-7, the V gene TRBV20-1, with D uncertain. This CDR3 is 11 amino acids long. In germline, CDR1 is DFQATT, CDR2 SNEGSKA (reference sequence). V dropped 5 bases and J dropped 7 bases, with 12 bases sitting between them.

This chain links TRBV7-8 with TRBJ1-5; D ambiguous. The CDR3 covers 13 residues. Trimming removed 3 bases at V and 2 bases at J, with 5 bases between. Germline values: CDR1 SGHVS, CDR2 FQNEAQ. CDR3 coding DNA: TGTGCCAGCAGCTTCTTTGGCAATCAGCCCCAGCATTTT. It specifies CASSFFGNQPQHF.

This clone was seen more than once but under ten times. The chain is built from TRBV30 and TRBJ2-5, with D unclear. CDR1 is GTSNPN, CDR2 SVGIG, per germline (reference sequence). V lost 4 bases to trimming and J lost 1 base, with 4 bases between them. CDR3 length: 11 amino acids. The CDR3: CAWTVQETQYF. Written as DNA, the CDR3 is TGTGCCTGGACGGTCCAAGAGACCCAGTACTTC.